This paragraph covers one T cell receptor beta chain sequence. As yet, its antigen is unknown. This PCR relied on a set of 60 Vbeta primers and 13 Jbeta primers. Measured with immunoSEQ multiplex PCR; TCRdb has only the in-frame clones, and not every one. Here the sample spans about 90,000 clones, about 69% being singletons. The data were taken from a study of cytomegalovirus exposure and HLA in healthy donors. Turning to the study itself: Previous work identified 120 million or so unique TCR beta sequences from about 179 million T cells.

Whole-study results and caveats: In a later analysis, HLA-associated beta chains showed higher expansion and lower generation probabilities than comparable chains.

The germline CDR1 and CDR2 sequences are SGDLS and YYNGEE. The V gene end was trimmed by 1 base and the J gene end by 6 bases; junction bases not matched to a gene: 5. The CDR3 totals 15 residues. The chain combines TRBV9 with TRBJ2-1; 9 nucleotides line up with TRBD2. Sequencing was done on a sample of PBMCs. This TCR came from a woman aged 18 to 35 in good health and CMV-seropositive. The CDR3 loop reads CASSVTGLAINEQFF. CDR3 DNA sequence: TGTGCCAGCAGCGTAACCGGACTAGCGATCAATGAGCAGTTCTTC. The full variable domain, completed using reference TRBV9 and TRBJ2-1, is DSGVTQTPKHLITATGQRVTLRCSPRSGDLSVYWYQQSLDQGLQFLIQYYNGEERAKGNILERFSAQQFPDLHSELNLSSLELGDSALYFCASSVTGLAINEQFFGPGTRLTVL.